This T cell receptor beta chain was identified in a study of CD8 T cells in ankylosing spondylitis. Study-wide points: Before this, some motif variants had been reported in reactive arthritis synovial fluid and blood. Those disease-linked clones were CD8+; they were also relatively rare in peripheral blood.

Germline V gene data show CDR1 as SNHLY and CDR2 as FYNNEI. The CDR3 has 17 amino acids. Trimming cost V 5 bases and J 0 bases; bases outside gene matches: 12. TCRdb reprocessed the 5' RACE reads via MiXCR and lists one record per CDR3 protein. The sample contains 150,000 or so distinct CDR3 sequences, around a third of which appear only once. Notes on this clonotype: As yet, its antigen is unknown.

The sequence was collected from a male donor with ankylosing spondylitis. The chain links TRBV2 to TRBJ1-1, with 7 bases aligning to TRBD1. The specimen sequenced was synovial fluid, either unsorted or a sorted T cell fraction (not recorded which). The chain's CDR3 is CASSLTGRGAMNTEAFF. CDR3 DNA sequence: TGTGCCAGCAGTTTGACAGGGAGAGGGGCGATGAACACTGAAGCTTTCTTT.